This T cell receptor beta chain came from a study of T cells after yellow fever vaccination. TCRdb recomputed calls from the 5' RACE reads with MiXCR, one row per CDR3 protein. The table lists under 300,000 distinct CDR3 sequences, 6.9% of them singletons. This clonotype came up many times. This CDR3 has 12 amino acids. Trimming removed 3 bases at V and 3 bases at J, with 6 bases between. CDR1 is DFQATT, CDR2 SNEGSKA, per germline (reference sequence). The source was CD4+ T cells sorted from PBMCs, collected 15 days after the yellow fever booster vaccination. The sequence was obtained from a man between 25 and 39 years old who received the YFV17D yellow fever vaccine. The chain employs TRBV20-1 and TRBJ2-1; D remains ambiguous. The CDR3 loop is CSASDNYNEQFF. The DNA of the CDR3 is TGCAGTGCTAGCGATAACTACAATGAGCAGTTCTTC.